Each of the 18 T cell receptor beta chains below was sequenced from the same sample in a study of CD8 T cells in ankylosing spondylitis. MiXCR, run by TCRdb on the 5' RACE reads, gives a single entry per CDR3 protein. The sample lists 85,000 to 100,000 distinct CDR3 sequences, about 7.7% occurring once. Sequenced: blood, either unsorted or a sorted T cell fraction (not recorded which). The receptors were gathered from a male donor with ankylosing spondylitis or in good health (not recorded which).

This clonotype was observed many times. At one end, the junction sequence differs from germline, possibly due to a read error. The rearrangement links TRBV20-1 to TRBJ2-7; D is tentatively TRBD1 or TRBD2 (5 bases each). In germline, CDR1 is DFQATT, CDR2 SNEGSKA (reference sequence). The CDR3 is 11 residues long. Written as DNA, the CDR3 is TGCAGTGCCAGAGGGGAGAGCGAGCAGTACTTC. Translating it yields CSARGESEQYF.

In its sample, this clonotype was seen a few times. The CDR3 region is CASSLVAGFDNEQFF. CDR3 coding DNA: TGTGCCAGCAGCTTAGTGGCAGGGTTTGACAATGAGCAGTTCTTC. The chain couples TRBV7-9 to TRBJ2-1, with D possibly being TRBD1 (5 bases). CDR1 is SEHNR and CDR2 is FQNEAQ in the germline V gene (reference sequence). This CDR3 region has 15 residues. V was pared by 1 base and J by 5 bases, with 12 bases between.

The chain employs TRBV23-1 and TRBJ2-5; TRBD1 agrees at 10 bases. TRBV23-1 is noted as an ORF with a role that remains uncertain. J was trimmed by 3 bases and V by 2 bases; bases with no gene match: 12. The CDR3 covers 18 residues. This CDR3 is CASSQKQKAGQGKETQYF. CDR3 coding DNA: TGCGCCAGCAGTCAAAAGCAAAAAGCGGGACAGGGGAAAGAGACCCAGTACTTC.

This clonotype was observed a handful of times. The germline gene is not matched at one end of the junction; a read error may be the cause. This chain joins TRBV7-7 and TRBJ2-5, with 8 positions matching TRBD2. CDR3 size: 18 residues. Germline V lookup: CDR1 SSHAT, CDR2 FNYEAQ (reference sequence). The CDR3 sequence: CASSLRLSSGYLRETQYF. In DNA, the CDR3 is TGTGCTAGCAGCTTGAGGCTCTCTAGCGGGTACCTTCGGGAGACCCAGTACTTC.

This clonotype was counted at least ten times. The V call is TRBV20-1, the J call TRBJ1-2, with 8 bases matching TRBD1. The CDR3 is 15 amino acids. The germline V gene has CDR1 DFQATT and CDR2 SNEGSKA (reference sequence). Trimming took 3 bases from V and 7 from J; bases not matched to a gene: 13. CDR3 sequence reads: CSARVRTGTYGGYTF. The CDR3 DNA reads TGCAGTGCTAGGGTCAGGACAGGGACCTATGGTGGCTACACCTTC.

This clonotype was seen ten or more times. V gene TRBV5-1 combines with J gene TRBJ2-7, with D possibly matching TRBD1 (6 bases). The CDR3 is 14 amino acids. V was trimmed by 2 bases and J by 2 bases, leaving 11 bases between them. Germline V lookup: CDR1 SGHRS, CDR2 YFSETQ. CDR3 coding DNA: TGCGCCAGCAGCTTTCTACAGGGCACCTACGAGCAGTACTTC. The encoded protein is CASSFLQGTYEQYF.

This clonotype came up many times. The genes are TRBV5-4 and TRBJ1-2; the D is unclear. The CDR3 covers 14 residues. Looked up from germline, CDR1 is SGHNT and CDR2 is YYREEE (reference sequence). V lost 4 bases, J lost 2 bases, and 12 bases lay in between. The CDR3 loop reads CASSPSQQNYGYTF. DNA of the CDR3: TGTGCCAGCAGCCCAAGTCAGCAGAACTATGGCTACACCTTC.

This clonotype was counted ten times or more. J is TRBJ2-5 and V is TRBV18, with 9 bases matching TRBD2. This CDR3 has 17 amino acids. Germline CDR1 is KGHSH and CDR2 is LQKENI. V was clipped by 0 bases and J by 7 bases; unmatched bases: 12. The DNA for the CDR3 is TGTGCCAGCTCACCACCGGGGAGTAGCGGGGGTCCTCGGACCCAGTACTTC. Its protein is CASSPPGSSGGPRTQYF.

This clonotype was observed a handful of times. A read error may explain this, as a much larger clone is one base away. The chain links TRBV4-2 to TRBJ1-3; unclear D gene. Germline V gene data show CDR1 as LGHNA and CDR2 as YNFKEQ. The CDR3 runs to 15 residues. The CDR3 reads CASSQDLRSGNAIYF. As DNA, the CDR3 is TGTGCCAGCAGCCAAGACTTGAGGTCTGGAAACGCCATATATTTT.

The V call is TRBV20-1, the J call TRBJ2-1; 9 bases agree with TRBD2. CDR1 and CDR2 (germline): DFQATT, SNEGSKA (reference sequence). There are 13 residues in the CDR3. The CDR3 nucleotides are TGCGGATTGGCGGCGGGAGGGTTGAATGAGCAGTTCTTC. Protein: CGLAAGGLNEQFF.

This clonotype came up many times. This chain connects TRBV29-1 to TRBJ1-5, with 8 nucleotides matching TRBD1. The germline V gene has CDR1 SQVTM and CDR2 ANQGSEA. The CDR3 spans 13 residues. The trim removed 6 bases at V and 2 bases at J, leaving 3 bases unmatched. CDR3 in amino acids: CSVGQGGNQPQHF. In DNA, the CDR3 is TGCAGCGTAGGACAGGGAGGCAATCAGCCCCAGCATTTT.

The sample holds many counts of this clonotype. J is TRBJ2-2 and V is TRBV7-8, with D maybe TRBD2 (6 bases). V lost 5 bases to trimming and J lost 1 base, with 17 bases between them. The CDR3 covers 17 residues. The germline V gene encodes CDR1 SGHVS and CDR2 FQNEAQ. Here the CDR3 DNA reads TGTGCCAGCAGCAAAGATCGCGGGGCGCAGAACACCGGGGAGCTGTTTTTT. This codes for CASSKDRGAQNTGELFF.

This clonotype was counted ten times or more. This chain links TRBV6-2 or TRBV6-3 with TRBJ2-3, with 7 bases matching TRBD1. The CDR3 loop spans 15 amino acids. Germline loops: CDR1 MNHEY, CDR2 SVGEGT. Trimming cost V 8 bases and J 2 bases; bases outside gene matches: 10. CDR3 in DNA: TGTGCCAGCTTACGGGACAGCTATGTCACAGATACGCAGTATTTT. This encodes CASLRDSYVTDTQYF.

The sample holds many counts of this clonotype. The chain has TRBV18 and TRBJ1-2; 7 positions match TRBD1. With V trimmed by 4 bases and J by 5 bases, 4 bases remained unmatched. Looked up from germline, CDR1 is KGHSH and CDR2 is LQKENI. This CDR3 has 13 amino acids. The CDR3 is CASSHDREYGYTF. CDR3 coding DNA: TGTGCCAGCTCACACGACAGGGAATATGGCTACACCTTC.

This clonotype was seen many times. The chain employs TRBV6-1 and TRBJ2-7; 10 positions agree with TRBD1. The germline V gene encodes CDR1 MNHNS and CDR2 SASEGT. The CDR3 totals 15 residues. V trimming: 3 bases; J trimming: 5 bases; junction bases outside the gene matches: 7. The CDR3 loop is CASSETDRGRNEQYF. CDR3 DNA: TGTGCCAGCAGTGAGACCGACAGGGGGCGAAACGAGCAGTACTTC.

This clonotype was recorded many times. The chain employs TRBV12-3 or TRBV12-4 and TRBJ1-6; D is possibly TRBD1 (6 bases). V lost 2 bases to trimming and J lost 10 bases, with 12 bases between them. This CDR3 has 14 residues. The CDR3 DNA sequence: TGTGCCAGCAGTTTAAATCAGGGGCTCTCACCCCTCCACTTT. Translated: CASSLNQGLSPLHF.

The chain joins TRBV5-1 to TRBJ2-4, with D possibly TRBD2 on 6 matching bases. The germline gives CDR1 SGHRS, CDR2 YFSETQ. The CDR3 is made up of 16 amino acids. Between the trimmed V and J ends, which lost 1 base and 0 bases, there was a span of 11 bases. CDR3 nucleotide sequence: TGCGCCAGCAGCTTGATAGTGGGAGGAGCCAAAAACATTCAGTACTTC. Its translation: CASSLIVGGAKNIQYF.

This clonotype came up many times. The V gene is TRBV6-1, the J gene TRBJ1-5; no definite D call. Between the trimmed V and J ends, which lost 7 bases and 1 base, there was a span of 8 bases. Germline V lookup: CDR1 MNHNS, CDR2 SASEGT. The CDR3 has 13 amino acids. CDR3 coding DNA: TGTGCCAGCAATCCGGACAGCAATCAGCCCCAGCATTTT. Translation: CASNPDSNQPQHF.